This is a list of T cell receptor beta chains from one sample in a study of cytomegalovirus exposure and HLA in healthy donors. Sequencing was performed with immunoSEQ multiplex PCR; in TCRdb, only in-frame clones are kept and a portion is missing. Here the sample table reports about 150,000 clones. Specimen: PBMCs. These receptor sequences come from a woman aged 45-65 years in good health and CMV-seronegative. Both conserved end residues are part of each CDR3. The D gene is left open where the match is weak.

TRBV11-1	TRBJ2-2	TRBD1	CASRLDRAGTGELFF	TGTGCCAGCAGATTGGACAGGGCGGGAACCGGGGAGCTGTTTTTT
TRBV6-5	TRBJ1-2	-	CASSYSVIQGYGYTF	TGTGCCAGCAGTTACTCGGTAATCCAGGGCTATGGCTACACCTTC
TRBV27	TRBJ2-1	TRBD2	CASTGSTSSGSGYNEQFF	TGTGCCAGCACCGGATCTACCTCTAGCGGGAGTGGATACAATGAGCAGTTCTTC
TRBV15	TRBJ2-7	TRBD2	CATSRLAAYEQYF	TGTGCCACCAGCAGACTAGCGGCCTACGAGCAGTACTTC
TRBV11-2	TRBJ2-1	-	CASSPGHPYNEQFF	TGTGCCAGCAGCCCCGGACATCCCTACAATGAGCAGTTCTTC
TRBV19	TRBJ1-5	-	CASKPGGESNQPQHF	TGTGCCAGTAAACCGGGGGGCGAAAGCAATCAGCCCCAGCATTTT
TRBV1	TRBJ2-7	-	CTSSQDRSSGRSYEQYF	TGCACCAGCAGCCAAGATCGGAGTAGCGGGAGATCCTACGAGCAGTACTTC
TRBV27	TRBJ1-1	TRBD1	CASGGTVPEAFF	TGTGCCAGCGGGGGGACAGTCCCTGAAGCTTTCTTT
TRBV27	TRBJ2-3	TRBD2	CASNIAGGVDTQYF	TGTGCCAGCAACATAGCGGGGGGGGTAGATACGCAGTATTTT
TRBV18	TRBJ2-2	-	CASSRQENTGELFF	TGTGCCAGCTCCCGACAGGAGAACACCGGGGAGCTGTTTTTT
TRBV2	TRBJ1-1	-	CASSENGRDSEAFF	TGTGCCAGCAGTGAGAACGGTCGAGACAGTGAAGCTTTCTTT
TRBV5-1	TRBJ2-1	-	CASSEPNSGSASYNEQFF	TGCGCCAGCAGCGAACCGAATAGCGGCTCTGCATCCTACAATGAGCAGTTCTTC
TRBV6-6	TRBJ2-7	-	CASSETRGYGEQYF	TGTGCCAGCAGCGAAACCCGGGGGTACGGGGAGCAGTACTTC
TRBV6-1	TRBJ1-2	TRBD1	CASTDRVNGYTF	TGTGCCAGCACCGACAGGGTGAATGGCTACACCTTC
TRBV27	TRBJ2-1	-	CASRATQWSSYNEQFF	TGTGCCAGCAGGGCAACCCAGTGGAGCTCCTACAATGAGCAGTTCTTC
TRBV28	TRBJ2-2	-	CASRRSGMTGELFF	TGTGCCAGCAGACGTAGCGGAATGACCGGGGAGCTGTTTTTT
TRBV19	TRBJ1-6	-	CAVRASINSPLHF	TGTGCCGTGAGGGCAAGCATTAATTCACCCCTCCACTTT
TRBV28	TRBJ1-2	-	CATTQALNYGYTF	TGTGCCACCACACAGGCGCTCAACTATGGCTACACCTTC
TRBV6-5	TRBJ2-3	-	CASSPGSSTDTQYF	TGTGCCAGCAGCCCAGGATCTAGCACAGATACGCAGTATTTT
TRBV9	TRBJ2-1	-	CASSVGGGSSDNEQFF	TGTGCCAGCAGCGTAGGGGGCGGTAGCTCCGACAATGAGCAGTTCTTC
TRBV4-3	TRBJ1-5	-	CASSQGRQSYQPQHF	TGCGCCAGCAGCCAAGGACGACAGTCATATCAGCCCCAGCATTTT
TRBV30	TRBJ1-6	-	CAWSLAGPAGYSPLHF	TGTGCCTGGAGCTTAGCCGGGCCGGCGGGTTATTCACCCCTCCACTTT
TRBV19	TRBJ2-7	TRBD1	CASSQGTGEQYF	TGTGCCAGTAGCCAAGGGACAGGTGAGCAGTACTTC
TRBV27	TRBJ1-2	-	CASSYTAGYGYTF	TGTGCCAGCAGTTATACGGCGGGATATGGCTACACCTTC
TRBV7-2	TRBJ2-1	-	CASSLERTVPQFF	TGTGCCAGCAGCTTAGAAAGGACAGTGCCGCAGTTCTTC
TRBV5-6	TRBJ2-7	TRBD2	CASSLRGLGLAGVYEQYF	TGTGCCAGCAGCTTGAGGGGACTAGGACTAGCGGGCGTGTACGAGCAGTACTTC
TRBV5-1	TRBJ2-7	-	CASSYDWKQYF	TGCGCCAGCAGCTACGACTGGAAGCAGTACTTC
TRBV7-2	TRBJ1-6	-	CASSLVYDNSPLHF	TGTGCCAGCAGCTTAGTATATGATAATTCACCCCTCCACTTT
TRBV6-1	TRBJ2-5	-	CASSESGRKETQYF	TGTGCCAGCAGTGAATCAGGCAGAAAAGAGACCCAGTACTTC
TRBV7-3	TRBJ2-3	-	CASSGEGTDTQYF	TGTGCCAGCAGCGGAGAGGGCACAGATACGCAGTATTTT
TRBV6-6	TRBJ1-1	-	CASSYATEAFF	TGTGCCAGCAGTTACGCGACTGAAGCTTTCTTT
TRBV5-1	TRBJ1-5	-	CASSREGGTQPQHF	TGCGCCAGCAGCAGAGAGGGGGGGACTCAGCCCCAGCATTTT
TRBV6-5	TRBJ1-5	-	CASSSDSHQPQHF	TGTGCCAGCAGTTCAGACAGTCATCAGCCCCAGCATTTT
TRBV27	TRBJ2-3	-	CASSLLTGSGTDTQYF	TGTGCCAGCAGTTTACTGACCGGAAGCGGGACAGATACGCAGTATTTT
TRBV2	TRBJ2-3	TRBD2	CASRDPTGTSGGSVDTQYF	TGTGCCAGCAGGGACCCTACCGGGACTAGCGGGGGGTCCGTGGATACGCAGTATTTT
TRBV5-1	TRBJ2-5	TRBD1	CASSSLTGEETQYF	TGCGCCAGCAGCTCCCTTACAGGGGAAGAGACCCAGTACTTC
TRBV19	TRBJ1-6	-	CASSIEGGVGSYNSPLHF	TGTGCCAGTAGTATAGAGGGAGGGGTCGGCTCCTATAATTCACCCCTCCACTTT
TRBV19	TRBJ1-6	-	CASRPQTGSDSPLHF	TGTGCCAGTAGACCTCAGACTGGGTCGGATTCACCCCTCCACTTT
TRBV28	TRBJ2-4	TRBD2	CASSFSLSRGDKNIQYF	TGTGCCAGCAGTTTTAGCCTCTCACGGGGGGACAAAAACATTCAGTACTTC